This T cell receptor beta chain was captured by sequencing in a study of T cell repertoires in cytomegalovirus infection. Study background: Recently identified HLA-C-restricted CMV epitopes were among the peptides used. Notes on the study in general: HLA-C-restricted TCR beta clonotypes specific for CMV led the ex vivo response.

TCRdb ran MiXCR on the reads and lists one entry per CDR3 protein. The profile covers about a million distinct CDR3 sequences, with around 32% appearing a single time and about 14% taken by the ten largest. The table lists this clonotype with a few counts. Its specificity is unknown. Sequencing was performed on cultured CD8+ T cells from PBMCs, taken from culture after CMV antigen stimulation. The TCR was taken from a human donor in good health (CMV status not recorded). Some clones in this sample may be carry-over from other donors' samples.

Here the CDR3 reads CASMPGPGLTYEQYV. The CDR3 DNA reads as TGTGCCAGTATGCCGGGGCCCGGGCTTACTTACGAGCAGTACGTC. This rearrangement joins TRBV6-1 to TRBJ2-7; D may correspond to TRBD1 or TRBD2 (5 bases each). The CDR3 runs 15 residues. CDR1 MNHNS and CDR2 SASEGT come from the germline V gene. V shed 9 bases and J shed 4 bases, with 22 bases lying between them.